The sequence of this TCR beta chain was determined in a study of T cell changes during pregnancy in multiple sclerosis. TCRdb's table, derived via immunoSEQ multiplex PCR, lists solely in-frame clones and lacks some. The data contain 65,000 to 85,000 clones, about 93% of them seen just once; the ten biggest clones take up around 0.97%. CDR3 length: 18 residues. The V and J ends lost 2 bases and 4 bases respectively, with 24 bases between them. CDR1 and CDR2 from the germline V gene are MDHEN and SYDVKM. This chain links TRBV28 with TRBJ2-7, with D possibly being TRBD2 (6 bases). The receptor comes from a female donor in good health, enrolled as a control in a pregnancy study. The sequencing used peripheral blood, collected in the second trimester of pregnancy. The DNA of the CDR3 is TGTGCCAGCAGTTTAAAATCGGGTGGGCTAGCGATACCGTACGAGCAGTACTTC. Protein sequence: CASSLKSGGLAIPYEQYF.